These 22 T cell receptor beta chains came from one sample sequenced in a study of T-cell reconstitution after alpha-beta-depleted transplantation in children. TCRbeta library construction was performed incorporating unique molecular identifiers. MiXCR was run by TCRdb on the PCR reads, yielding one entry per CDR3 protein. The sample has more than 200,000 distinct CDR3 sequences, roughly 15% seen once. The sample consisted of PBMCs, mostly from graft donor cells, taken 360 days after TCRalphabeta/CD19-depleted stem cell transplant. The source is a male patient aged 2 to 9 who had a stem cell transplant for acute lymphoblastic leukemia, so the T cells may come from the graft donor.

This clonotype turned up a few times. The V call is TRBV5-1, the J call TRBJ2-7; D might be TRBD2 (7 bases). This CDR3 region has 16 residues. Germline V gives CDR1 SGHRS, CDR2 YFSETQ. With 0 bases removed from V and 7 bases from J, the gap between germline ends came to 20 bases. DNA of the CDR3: TGCGCCAGCAGCTTGGCCAACGGGGGCAGGGGAGGGGAGCAGTACTTC. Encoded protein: CASSLANGGRGGEQYF.

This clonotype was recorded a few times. Written as DNA, the CDR3 is TGTGCCAGCAGCACCGGGACGTTGACCTACGAGCAGTACTTC. Translated, it gives CASSTGTLTYEQYF. V and J are TRBV21-1 and TRBJ2-7; the D call TRBD1 from the table was never checked on the DNA. TRBV21-1 counts as a pseudogene. This CDR3 spans 14 amino acids.

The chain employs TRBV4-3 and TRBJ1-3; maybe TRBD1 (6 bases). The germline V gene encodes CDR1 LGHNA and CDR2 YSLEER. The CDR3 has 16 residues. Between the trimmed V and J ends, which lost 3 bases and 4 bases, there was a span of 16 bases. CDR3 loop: CASSQGATLLGNTIYF. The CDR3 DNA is TGCGCCAGCAGCCAGGGGGCCACCCTCCTCGGAAACACCATATATTTT.

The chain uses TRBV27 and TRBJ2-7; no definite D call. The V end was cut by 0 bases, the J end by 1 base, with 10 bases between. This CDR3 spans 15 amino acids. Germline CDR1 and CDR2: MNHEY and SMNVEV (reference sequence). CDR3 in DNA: TGTGCCAGCAGTTTATCTGCGGCGCGTTCCTACGAGCAGTACTTC. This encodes CASSLSAARSYEQYF.

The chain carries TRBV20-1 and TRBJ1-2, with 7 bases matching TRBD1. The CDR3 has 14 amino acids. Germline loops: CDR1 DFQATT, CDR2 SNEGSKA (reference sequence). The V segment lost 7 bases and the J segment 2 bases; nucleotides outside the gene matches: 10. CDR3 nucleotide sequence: TGCAGTGTGGGAGGGGGACAGACAAACTATGGCTACACCTTC. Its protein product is CSVGGGQTNYGYTF.

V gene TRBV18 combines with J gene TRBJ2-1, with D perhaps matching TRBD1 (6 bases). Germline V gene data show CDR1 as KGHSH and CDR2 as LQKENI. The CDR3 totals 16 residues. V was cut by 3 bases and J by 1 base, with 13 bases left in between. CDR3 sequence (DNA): TGTGCCAGCTCACCTTCGACAGGAGGTTCCTACAATGAGCAGTTCTTC. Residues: CASSPSTGGSYNEQFF. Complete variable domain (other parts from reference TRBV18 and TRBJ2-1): NAGVMQNPRHLVRRRGQEARLRCSPMKGHSHVYWYRQLPEEGLKFMVYLQKENIIDESGMPKERFSAEFPKEGPSILRIQQVVRGDSAAYFCASSPSTGGSYNEQFFGPGTRLTVL.

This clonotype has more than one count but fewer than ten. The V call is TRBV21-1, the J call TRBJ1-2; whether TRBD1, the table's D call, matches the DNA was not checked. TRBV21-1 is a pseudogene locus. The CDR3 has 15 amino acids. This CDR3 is CASSRGDRGLHGYTF. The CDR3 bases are TGTGCCAGCAGCAGAGGGGACAGGGGGCTTCATGGCTACACCTTC.

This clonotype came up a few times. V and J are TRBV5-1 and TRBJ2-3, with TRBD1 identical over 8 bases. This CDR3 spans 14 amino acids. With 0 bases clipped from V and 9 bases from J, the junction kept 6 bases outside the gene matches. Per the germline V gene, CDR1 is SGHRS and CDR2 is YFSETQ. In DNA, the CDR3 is TGCGCCAGCAGCTTGGGGACAGGGTTTAACACGCAGTATTTT. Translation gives CASSLGTGFNTQYF.

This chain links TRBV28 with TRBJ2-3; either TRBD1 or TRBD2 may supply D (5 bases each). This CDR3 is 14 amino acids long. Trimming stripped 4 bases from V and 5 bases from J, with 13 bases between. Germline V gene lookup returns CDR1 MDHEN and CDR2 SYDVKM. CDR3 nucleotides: TGTGCCAGCAGTTCAGGGACCCCCAAAGATACGCAGTATTTT. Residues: CASSSGTPKDTQYF.

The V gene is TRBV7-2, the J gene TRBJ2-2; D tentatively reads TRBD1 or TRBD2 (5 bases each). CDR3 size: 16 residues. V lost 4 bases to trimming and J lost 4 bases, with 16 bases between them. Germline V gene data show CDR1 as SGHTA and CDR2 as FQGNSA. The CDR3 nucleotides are TGTGCCAGCAGCTCAGACTCCGGGACGTCCACCGGGGAGCTGTTTTTT. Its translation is CASSSDSGTSTGELFF.

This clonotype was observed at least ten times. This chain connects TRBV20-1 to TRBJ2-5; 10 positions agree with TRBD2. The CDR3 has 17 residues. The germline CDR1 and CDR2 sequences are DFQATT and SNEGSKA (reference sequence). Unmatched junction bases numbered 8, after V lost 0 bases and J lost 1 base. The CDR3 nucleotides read TGCAGTGCTAGAGATCAGGGTAGCGGGGGGTTCCAAGAGACCCAGTACTTC. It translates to CSARDQGSGGFQETQYF.

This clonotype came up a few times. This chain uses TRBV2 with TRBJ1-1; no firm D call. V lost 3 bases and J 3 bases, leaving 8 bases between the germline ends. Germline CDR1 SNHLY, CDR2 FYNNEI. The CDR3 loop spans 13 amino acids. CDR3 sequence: CASSETPYTEAFF. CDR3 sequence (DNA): TGTGCCAGCAGTGAGACCCCCTACACTGAAGCTTTCTTT.

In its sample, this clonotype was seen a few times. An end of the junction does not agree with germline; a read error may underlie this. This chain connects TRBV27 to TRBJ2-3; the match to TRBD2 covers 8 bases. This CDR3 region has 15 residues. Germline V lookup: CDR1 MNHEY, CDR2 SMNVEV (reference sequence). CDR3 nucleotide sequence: TGTGCCAGCACTTTAGCGGGGAGTAGCACAGATACGCAGTATTTT. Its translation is CASTLAGSSTDTQYF.

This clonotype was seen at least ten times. CDR3 sequence reads: CASSDRDRVTDTQYF. The CDR3 DNA reads TGTGCCAGCAGCGACCGAGACAGGGTTACAGATACGCAGTATTTT. V usage is TRBV5-4 and J usage is TRBJ2-3; 7 bases map to TRBD1. The CDR3 is made up of 15 amino acids. With 4 bases clipped from V and 3 bases from J, the junction kept 8 bases outside the gene matches. Germline CDR1 is SGHNT and CDR2 is YYREEE (reference sequence).

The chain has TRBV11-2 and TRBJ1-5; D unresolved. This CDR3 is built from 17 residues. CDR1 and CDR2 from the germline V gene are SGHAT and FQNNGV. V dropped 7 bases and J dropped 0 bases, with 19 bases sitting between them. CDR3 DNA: TGTGCCAGCACCGTTAGAGGGCGAGACTATAGCAATCAGCCCCAGCATTTT. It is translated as CASTVRGRDYSNQPQHF.

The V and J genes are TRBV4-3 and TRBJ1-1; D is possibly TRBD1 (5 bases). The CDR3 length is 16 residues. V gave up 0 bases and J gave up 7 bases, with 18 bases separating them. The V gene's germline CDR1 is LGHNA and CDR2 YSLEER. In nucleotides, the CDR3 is TGCGCCAGCAGCCAAGAGGGTTCGGGACGTAGTCTTGAAGCTTTCTTT. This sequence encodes CASSQEGSGRSLEAFF.

In DNA, the CDR3 is TGTGCCAGCTCACGACAGGGGCCCTTCTACGAGCAGTACTTC. Residues: CASSRQGPFYEQYF. The V and J genes are TRBV11-2 and TRBJ2-7, with 8 bases matching TRBD1. With V trimmed by 8 bases and J by 3 bases, 9 bases remained unmatched. The germline CDR1 and CDR2 sequences are SGHAT and FQNNGV. CDR3 length equals 14 residues.

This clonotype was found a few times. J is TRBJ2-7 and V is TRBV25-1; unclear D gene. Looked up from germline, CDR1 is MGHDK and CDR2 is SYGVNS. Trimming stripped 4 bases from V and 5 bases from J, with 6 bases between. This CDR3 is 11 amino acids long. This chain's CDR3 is CASSVAHEQYF. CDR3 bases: TGTGCCAGCAGTGTTGCGCACGAGCAGTACTTC.

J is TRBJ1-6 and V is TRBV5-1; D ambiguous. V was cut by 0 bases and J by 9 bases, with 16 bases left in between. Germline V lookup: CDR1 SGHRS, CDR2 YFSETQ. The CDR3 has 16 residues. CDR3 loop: CASSLVGQDLGSPLHF. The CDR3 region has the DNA TGCGCCAGCAGCTTGGTAGGCCAGGATTTGGGTTCACCCCTCCACTTT.

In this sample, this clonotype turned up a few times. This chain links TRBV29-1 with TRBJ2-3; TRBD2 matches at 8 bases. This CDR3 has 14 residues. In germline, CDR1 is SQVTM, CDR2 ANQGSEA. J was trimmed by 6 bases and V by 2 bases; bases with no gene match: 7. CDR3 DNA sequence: TGCAGCGTTGAACTTCGGACTAGCAGGGATACGCAGTATTTT. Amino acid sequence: CSVELRTSRDTQYF.

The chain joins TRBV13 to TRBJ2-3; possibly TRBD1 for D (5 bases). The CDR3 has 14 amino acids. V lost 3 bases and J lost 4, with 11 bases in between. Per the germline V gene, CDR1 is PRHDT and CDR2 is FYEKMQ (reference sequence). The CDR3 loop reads CASSFKGAADTQYF. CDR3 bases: TGTGCCAGCAGCTTTAAAGGGGCGGCAGATACGCAGTATTTT.

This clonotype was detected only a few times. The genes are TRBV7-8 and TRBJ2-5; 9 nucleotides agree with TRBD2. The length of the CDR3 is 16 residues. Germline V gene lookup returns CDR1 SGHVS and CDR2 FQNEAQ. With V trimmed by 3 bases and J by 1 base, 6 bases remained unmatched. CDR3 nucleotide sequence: TGTGCCAGCAGCTTTGCTAGCGGGGACTTCCAAGAGACCCAGTACTTC. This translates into CASSFASGDFQETQYF.